These T cell receptor beta chains were read from a single sample in a study of beta chain features in type 1 diabetes. The protocol was immunoSEQ multiplex PCR, while the TCRdb copy is restricted to in-frame clones and leaves out a portion. Of some 360,000 clones listed, 9.5% to 10% were seen once; the top ten hold over 0.45%. Material: central memory CD4+ T cells from blood. These TCRs come from a man aged 30 to 45 with type 1 diabetes. CDR3s include the opening cysteine and the closing phenylalanine or tryptophan. Each record gives: D gene, V gene, clone size, J gene, CDR3 protein, CDR3 DNA. A D gene is named only where the DNA matches it firmly. For some rows the clone size is stated as once, few or many, or as a class when expanded; others skip it.

>.|TRBV2|few|TRBJ1-2
CASRFQGDYGYTF
TGTGCCAGCAGATTCCAGGGCGACTATGGCTACACCTTC
>TRBD2|TRBV5-6|many|TRBJ2-7
CASSLGLAGDYEQYF
TGTGCCAGCAGCTTGGGGCTAGCGGGAGACTACGAGCAGTACTTC
>.|TRBV27|few|TRBJ2-6
CASSLWVTSSGANVLTF
TGTGCCAGCAGTTTATGGGTGACGAGCTCTGGGGCCAACGTCCTGACTTTC
>.|TRBV7-2|.|TRBJ2-3
CASSLGGTAFTDTQYF
TGTGCCAGCAGCTTAGGCGGTACGGCTTTCACAGATACGCAGTATTTT
>.|TRBV6-5|.|TRBJ2-2
CASSYSPTVTGELFF
TGTGCCAGCAGTTACTCGCCTACGGTCACCGGGGAGCTGTTTTTT
>.|TRBV2|few|TRBJ2-2
CASREQPVTGELFF
TGTGCCAGCAGGGAACAACCAGTCACCGGGGAGCTGTTTTTT
>.|TRBV29-1|.|TRBJ2-5
CSVEGVGGPLGETQYF
TGCAGCGTTGAAGGTGTTGGGGGACCATTGGGAGAGACCCAGTACTTC
>TRBD2|TRBV7-2|.|TRBJ2-7
CASSFFAGGAYEQYF
TGTGCCAGCAGCTTCTTCGCGGGAGGTGCCTACGAGCAGTACTTC
>TRBD2|TRBV28|.|TRBJ2-7
CASSVAGGAYEQYF
TGTGCCAGCAGTGTGGCGGGAGGGGCCTACGAGCAGTACTTC
>.|TRBV6-1|.|TRBJ2-5
CASSDTRETQYF
TGTGCCAGCAGTGACACACGAGAGACCCAGTACTTC
>.|TRBV6-5|few|TRBJ2-3
CARRKVASDTQYF
TGTGCCCGGCGGAAGGTGGCCTCAGATACGCAGTATTTT
>TRBD1|TRBV11-1|.|TRBJ2-1
CASRDRGLNEQFF
TGTGCCAGCCGGGACAGGGGGCTCAATGAGCAGTTCTTC
>TRBD1|TRBV6-6|.|TRBJ2-7
CASSLGQGVYEQYF
TGTGCCAGCAGTTTGGGACAGGGGGTCTACGAGCAGTACTTC
>.|TRBV29-1|.|TRBJ2-1
CSVPVGAQTHNEQFF
TGCAGCGTTCCCGTAGGTGCTCAAACACACAATGAGCAGTTCTTC
>.|TRBV29-1|many|TRBJ2-7
CSVGLSLDGDEQYF
TGCAGCGTTGGATTGTCACTGGATGGCGACGAGCAGTACTTC
>TRBD1|TRBV19|.|TRBJ2-5
CASRTGETQYF
TGTGCCAGTAGGACAGGGGAGACCCAGTACTTC
>.|TRBV5-1|.|TRBJ2-7
CASGQSSYEQYF
TGCGCCAGCGGACAGTCGTCCTACGAGCAGTACTTC
>.|TRBV5-4|few|TRBJ1-1
CASSLFRNTEAFF
TGTGCCAGCAGCTTATTCCGTAACACTGAAGCTTTCTTT
>.|TRBV29-1|.|TRBJ1-5
CSVEVGTGQPQHF
TGCAGCGTTGAAGTCGGTACGGGTCAGCCCCAGCATTTT
>.|TRBV11-2|few|TRBJ2-5
CASSRTAETQYF
TGTGCCAGCAGCCGGACTGCAGAGACCCAGTACTTC
>.|TRBV14|.|TRBJ2-1
CASSQVQGMDEQFF
TGTGCCAGCAGCCAAGTGCAGGGAATGGATGAGCAGTTCTTC
>TRBD1|TRBV2|few|TRBJ2-7
CASSEGLAAYWTGDEQYF
TGTGCCAGCAGTGAGGGGTTGGCCGCTTATTGGACAGGGGACGAGCAGTACTTC
>.|TRBV28|.|TRBJ2-4
CASSSLDIQYF
TGTGCCAGCAGTTCATTAGACATTCAGTACTTC
>.|TRBV19|.|TRBJ1-1
CASRVPQVSEAFF
TGTGCCAGTAGGGTCCCCCAAGTATCTGAAGCTTTCTTT
>TRBD2|TRBV27|few|TRBJ2-7
CASSVGLAGAGVYEQYF
TGTGCCAGCAGTGTCGGACTAGCGGGAGCCGGCGTCTACGAGCAGTACTTC
>TRBD1|TRBV29-1|many|TRBJ1-2
CSGAGTGGNGYTF
TGCAGCGGGGCGGGGACAGGGGGCAATGGCTACACCTTC
>.|TRBV7-2|once|TRBJ2-1
CASSSRQGGFEQFF
TGTGCCAGCAGCTCCCGGCAGGGGGGTTTTGAGCAGTTCTTC
>.|TRBV5-4|many|TRBJ2-3
CASSSQARADTQYF
TGTGCCAGCAGCTCTCAAGCCAGAGCAGATACGCAGTATTTT
>.|TRBV7-9|.|TRBJ2-1
CASSPKIRVSYNEQFF
TGTGCCAGCAGCCCCAAAATCCGGGTCTCCTACAATGAGCAGTTCTTC
>.|TRBV4-3|few|TRBJ1-1
CASSQVYRENTEAFF
TGCGCCAGCAGCCAAGTATACAGAGAGAACACTGAAGCTTTCTTT
>.|TRBV10-3|.|TRBJ2-5
CAISLGGRETQYF
TGTGCCATCAGTTTAGGGGGACGGGAGACCCAGTACTTC
>.|TRBV14|many|TRBJ2-5
CASSQGGTQYF
TGTGCCAGCAGCCAAGGAGGGACCCAGTACTTC
>.|TRBV28|few|TRBJ1-4
CASSLTTENEKLFF
TGTGCCAGCAGTTTAACTACAGAGAATGAAAAACTGTTTTTT
>.|TRBV7-3|.|TRBJ1-5
CASSSPERAGDRGNQPQHF
TGTGCCAGCAGCTCCCCCGAGCGGGCAGGGGATCGAGGCAATCAGCCCCAGCATTTT
>TRBD2|TRBV5-4|.|TRBJ2-1
CASSLVSGGGYNEQFF
TGTGCCAGCAGCTTGGTGAGCGGGGGGGGATACAATGAGCAGTTCTTC
>.|TRBV7-8|.|TRBJ1-5
CASSLDQGPQPQHF
TGTGCCAGCAGCTTAGATCAGGGACCTCAGCCCCAGCATTTT
>.|TRBV6-6|few|TRBJ2-7
CASSDSGYGQYF
TGTGCCAGCAGTGATTCCGGCTACGGGCAGTACTTC
>TRBD1|TRBV28|few|TRBJ2-7
CASTETTGLSYEQYF
TGTGCCAGCACCGAAACGACAGGGCTTTCCTACGAGCAGTACTTC